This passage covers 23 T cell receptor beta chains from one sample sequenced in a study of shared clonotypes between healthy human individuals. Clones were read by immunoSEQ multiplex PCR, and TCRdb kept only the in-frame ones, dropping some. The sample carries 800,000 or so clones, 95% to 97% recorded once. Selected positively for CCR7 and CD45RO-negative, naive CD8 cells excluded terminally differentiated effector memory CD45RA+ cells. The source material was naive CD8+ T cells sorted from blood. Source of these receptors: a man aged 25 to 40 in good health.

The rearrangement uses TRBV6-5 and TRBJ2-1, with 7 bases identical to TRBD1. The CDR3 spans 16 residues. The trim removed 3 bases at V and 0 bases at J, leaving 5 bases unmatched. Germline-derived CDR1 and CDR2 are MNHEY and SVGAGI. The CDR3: CASSYSTGVSYNEQFF. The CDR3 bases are TGTGCCAGCAGTTATTCAACAGGGGTCTCCTACAATGAGCAGTTCTTC.

The CDR3: CSVDGTSGPRVVADTQYF. The DNA of the CDR3 is TGCAGCGTGGACGGGACTAGCGGGCCTCGGGTCGTAGCAGATACGCAGTATTTT. The chain recombines TRBV29-1 with TRBJ2-3, with TRBD2 matching over 12 bases. CDR3 length equals 18 residues. The germline V gene has CDR1 SQVTM and CDR2 ANQGSEA. The trim removed 6 bases at V and 4 bases at J, leaving 17 bases unmatched.

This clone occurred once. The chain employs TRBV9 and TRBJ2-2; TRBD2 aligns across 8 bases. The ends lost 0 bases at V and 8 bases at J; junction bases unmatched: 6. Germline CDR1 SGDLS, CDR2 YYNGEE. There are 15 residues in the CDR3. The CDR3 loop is CASSVGAGAGGELFF. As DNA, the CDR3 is TGTGCCAGCAGCGTAGGAGCGGGAGCGGGTGGGGAGCTGTTTTTT.

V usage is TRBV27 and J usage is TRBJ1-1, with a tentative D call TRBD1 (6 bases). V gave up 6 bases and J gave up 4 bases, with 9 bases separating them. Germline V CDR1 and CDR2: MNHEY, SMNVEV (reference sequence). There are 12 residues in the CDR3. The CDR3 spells CASRGGATEAFF. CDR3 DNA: TGTGCCAGCAGAGGGGGAGCCACTGAAGCTTTCTTT.

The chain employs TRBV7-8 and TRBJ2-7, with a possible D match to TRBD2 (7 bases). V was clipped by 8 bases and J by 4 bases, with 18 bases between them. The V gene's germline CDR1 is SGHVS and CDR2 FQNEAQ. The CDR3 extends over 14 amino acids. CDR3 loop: CASSIGGGPYEQYF. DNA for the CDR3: TGTGCCAGCTCTATTGGCGGGGGCCCATACGAGCAGTACTTC.

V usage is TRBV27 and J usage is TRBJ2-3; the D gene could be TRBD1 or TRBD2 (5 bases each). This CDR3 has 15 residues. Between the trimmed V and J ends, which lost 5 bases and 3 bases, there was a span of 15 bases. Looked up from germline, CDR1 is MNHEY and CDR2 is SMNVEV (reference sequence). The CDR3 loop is CASSLRDPRTDTQYF. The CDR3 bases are TGTGCCAGCAGTCTCCGGGACCCGAGAACAGATACGCAGTATTTT.

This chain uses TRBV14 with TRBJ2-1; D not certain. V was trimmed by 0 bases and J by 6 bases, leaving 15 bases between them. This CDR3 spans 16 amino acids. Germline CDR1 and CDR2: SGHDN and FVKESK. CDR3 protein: CASSQETPVSANEQFF. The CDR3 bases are TGTGCCAGCAGCCAAGAGACCCCAGTATCGGCCAATGAGCAGTTCTTC.

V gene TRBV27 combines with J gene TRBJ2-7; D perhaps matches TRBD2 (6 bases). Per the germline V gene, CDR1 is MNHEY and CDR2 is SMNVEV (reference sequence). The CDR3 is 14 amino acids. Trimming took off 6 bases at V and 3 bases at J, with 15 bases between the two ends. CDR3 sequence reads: CASSPFAGFYEQYF. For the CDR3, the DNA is TGTGCCAGCAGCCCCTTTGCGGGATTCTACGAGCAGTACTTC.

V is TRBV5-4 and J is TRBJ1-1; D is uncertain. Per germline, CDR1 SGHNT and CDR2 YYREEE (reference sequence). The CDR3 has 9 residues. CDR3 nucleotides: TGTATCTGGAACACTGAAGCTTTCTTT. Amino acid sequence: CIWNTEAFF.

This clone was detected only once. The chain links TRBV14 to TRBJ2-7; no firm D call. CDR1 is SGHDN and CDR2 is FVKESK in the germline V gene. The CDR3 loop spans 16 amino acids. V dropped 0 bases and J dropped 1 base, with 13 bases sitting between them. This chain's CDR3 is CASSQDPGAPSYEQYF. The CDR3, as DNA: TGTGCCAGCAGCCAAGATCCAGGAGCGCCTTCCTACGAGCAGTACTTC.

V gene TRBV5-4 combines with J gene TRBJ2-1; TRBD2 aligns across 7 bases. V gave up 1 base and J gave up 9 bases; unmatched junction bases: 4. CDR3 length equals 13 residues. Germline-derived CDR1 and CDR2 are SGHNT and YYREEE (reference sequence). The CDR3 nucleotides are TGTGCCAGCAGCTTGTGGGGGGGGAGTGAGCAGTTCTTC. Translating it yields CASSLWGGSEQFF. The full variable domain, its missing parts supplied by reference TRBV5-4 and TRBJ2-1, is ETGVTQSPTHLIKTRGQQVTLRCSSQSGHNTVSWYQQALGQGPQFIFQYYREEENGRGNFPPRFSGLQFPNYSSELNVNALELDDSALYLCASSLWGGSEQFFGPGTRLTVL.

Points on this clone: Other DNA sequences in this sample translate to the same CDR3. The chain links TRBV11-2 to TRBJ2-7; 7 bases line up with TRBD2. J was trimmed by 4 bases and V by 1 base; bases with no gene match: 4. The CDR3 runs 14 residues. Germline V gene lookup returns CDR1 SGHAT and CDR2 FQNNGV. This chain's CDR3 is CASSLGGSGYEQYF. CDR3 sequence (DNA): TGTGCCAGCAGCTTAGGCGGGAGTGGGTACGAGCAGTACTTC. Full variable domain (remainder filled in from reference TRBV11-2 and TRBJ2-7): EAGVAQSPRYKIIEKRQSVAFWCNPISGHATLYWYQQILGQGPKLLIQFQNNGVVDDSQLPKDRFSAERLKGVDSTLKIQPAKLEDSAVYLCASSLGGSGYEQYFGPGTRLTVT.

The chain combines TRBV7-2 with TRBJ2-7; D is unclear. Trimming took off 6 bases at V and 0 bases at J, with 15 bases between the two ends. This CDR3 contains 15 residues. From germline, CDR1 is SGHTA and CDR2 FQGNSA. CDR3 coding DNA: TGTGCCAGCAGTCCTCTCGACGCCCGCTCCTACGAGCAGTACTTC. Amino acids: CASSPLDARSYEQYF.

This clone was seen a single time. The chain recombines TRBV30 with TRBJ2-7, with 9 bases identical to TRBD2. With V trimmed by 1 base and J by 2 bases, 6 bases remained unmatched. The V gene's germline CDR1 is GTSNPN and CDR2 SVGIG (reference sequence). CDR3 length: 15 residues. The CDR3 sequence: CAWSGRLAEAYEQYF. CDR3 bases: TGTGCCTGGAGTGGGAGACTAGCGGAGGCCTACGAGCAGTACTTC.

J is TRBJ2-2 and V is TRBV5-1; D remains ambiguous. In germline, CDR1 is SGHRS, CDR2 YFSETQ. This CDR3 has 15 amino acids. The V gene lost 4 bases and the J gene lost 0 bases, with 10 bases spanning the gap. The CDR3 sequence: CASSRTQANTGELFF. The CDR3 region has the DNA TGCGCCAGCAGCCGTACTCAGGCGAACACCGGGGAGCTGTTTTTT.

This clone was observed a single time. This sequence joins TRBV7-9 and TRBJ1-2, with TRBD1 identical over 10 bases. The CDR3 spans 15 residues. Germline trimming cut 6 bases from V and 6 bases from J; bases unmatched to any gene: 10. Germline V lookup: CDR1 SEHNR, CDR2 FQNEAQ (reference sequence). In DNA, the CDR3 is TGTGCCAGCAGTACCTTAGACAGGGGGCGGCATGGCTACACCTTC. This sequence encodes CASSTLDRGRHGYTF.

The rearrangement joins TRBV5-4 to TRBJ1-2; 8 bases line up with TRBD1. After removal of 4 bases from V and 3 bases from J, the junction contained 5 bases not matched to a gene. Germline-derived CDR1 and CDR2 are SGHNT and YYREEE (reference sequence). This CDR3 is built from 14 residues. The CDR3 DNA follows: TGTGCCAGCAGCGATCAGGGGGCTTACTATGGCTACACCTTC. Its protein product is CASSDQGAYYGYTF.

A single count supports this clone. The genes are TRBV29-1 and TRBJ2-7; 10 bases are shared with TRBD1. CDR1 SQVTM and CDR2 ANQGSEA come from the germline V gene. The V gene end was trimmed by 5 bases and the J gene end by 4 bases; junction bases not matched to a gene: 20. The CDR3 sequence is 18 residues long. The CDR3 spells CSVRGTGDGSGTKYEQYF. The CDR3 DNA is TGCAGCGTTCGCGGGACAGGGGACGGCAGCGGAACGAAATACGAGCAGTACTTC.

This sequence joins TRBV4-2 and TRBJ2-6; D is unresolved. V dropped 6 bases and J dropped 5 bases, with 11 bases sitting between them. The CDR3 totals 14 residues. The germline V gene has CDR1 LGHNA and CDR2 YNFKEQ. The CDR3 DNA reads TGTGCCAGCAGGTTACAAAGTCGGGCCAACGTCCTGACTTTC. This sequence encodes CASRLQSRANVLTF.

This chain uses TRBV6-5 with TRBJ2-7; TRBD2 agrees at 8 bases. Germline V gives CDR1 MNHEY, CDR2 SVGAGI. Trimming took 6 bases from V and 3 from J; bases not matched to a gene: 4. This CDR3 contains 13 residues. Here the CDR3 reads CASSAGLVYEQYF. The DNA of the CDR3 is TGTGCCAGCAGCGCGGGACTAGTCTACGAGCAGTACTTC.

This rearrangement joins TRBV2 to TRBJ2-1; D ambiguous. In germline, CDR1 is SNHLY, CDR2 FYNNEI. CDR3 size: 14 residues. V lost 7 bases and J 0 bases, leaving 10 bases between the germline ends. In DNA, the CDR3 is TGTGCCAGCAATCAAGGGTACTCCTACAATGAGCAGTTCTTC. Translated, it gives CASNQGYSYNEQFF.

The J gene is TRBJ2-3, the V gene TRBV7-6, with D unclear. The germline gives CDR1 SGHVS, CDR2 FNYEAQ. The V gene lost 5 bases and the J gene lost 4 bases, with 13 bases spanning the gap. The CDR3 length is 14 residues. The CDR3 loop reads CASSTRRVADTQYF. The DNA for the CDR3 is TGTGCCAGCAGCACCAGAAGGGTAGCAGATACGCAGTATTTT. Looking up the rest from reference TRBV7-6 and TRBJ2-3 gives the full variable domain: GAGVSQSPRYKVTKRGQDVALRCDPISGHVSLYWYRQALGQGPEFLTYFNYEAQQDKSGLPNDRFSAERPEGSISTLTIQRTEQRDSAMYRCASSTRRVADTQYFGPGTRLTVL.

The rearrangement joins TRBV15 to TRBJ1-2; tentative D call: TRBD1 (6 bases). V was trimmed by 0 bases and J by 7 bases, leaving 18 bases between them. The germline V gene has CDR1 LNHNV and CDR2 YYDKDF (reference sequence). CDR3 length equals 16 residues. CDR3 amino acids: CATSRDRTVLGSGYTF. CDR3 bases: TGTGCCACCAGCAGAGACCGGACAGTTCTAGGGTCTGGCTACACCTTC.